The following is a TCR beta chain sequence with its context. These data originate in a study of T cells in Graves' hyperthyroidism and ophthalmopathy. Germline assignment: CDR1 MNHEY and CDR2 SVGEGT. Trimming removed 7 bases from V and 3 bases from J, with 18 bases in between. CDR3 size: 15 residues. There were TCR beta CDR3 regions amplified from RNA transcripts. First-round RT-PCR with HTBI primers amplified the TCR CDR3 region. TCRdb reprocessed the multiplex PCR reads with MiXCR, giving one entry per CDR3 protein. The sample consists of around 530,000 distinct CDR3 sequences, approximately 17% of them appearing once.

The sample taken for sequencing was blood. The receptor's source is a woman aged 18-29 years with Graves' ophthalmopathy. V is TRBV6-2 or TRBV6-3 and J is TRBJ2-5; either TRBD1 or TRBD2 may fit D (5 bases each). The CDR3 is CASKEPGRAKETQYF. As DNA, the CDR3 is TGTGCCAGCAAGGAGCCGGGACGGGCGAAAGAGACCCAGTACTTC.